The following is a TCR beta chain sequence with its context. The treatment denotes: oral pan-JAK inhibitor, 5-10 mg twice daily. Extracted from the samples, RNA was reverse transcribed into cDNA to serve as the sequencing template. This table comes from immunoSEQ multiplex PCR, and its TCRdb copy is limited to in-frame clones, with some not included. The data hold fewer than 200,000 clones, with about 60% observed a single time. The data stem from a study of CD8+ T cells in alopecia areata. CDR1 and CDR2 from the germline V gene are MGHRA and YSYEKL. There are 17 residues in the CDR3. J gave up 0 bases and V 0 bases, and 6 bases lay outside the gene matches.

The receptor comes from a human donor with alopecia areata. The chain is built from TRBV4-1 and TRBJ2-7, with TRBD2 matching over 9 bases. The material was CD8+ T cells sorted from blood, obtained at week 24, from a patient treated with tofacitinib. As DNA, the CDR3 is TGCGCCAGCAGCCAAGAGGGGCTAGCGGGGTTCTCCTACGAGCAGTACTTC. Residues: CASSQEGLAGFSYEQYF.